This is a list of T cell receptor beta chains from one sample in a study of T cell repertoires in cytomegalovirus infection. In TCRdb, the reads were re-called with MiXCR into one record per CDR3 protein. The profile shows 300,000 to 400,000 distinct CDR3 sequences, 9.5% of them singletons. Sequenced material: PBMCs. These TCRs come from a human donor in good health (CMV status not recorded). Some clones in this sample may be carry-over from other donors' samples. Each CDR3 is given with its conserved first and last residue. The D gene is left open where the match is weak. The size field is filled for only some rows; it gives once, few, many or a size class.

j_call: TRBJ2-1; d_call: TRBD2; v_call: TRBV20-1; clone_size: NA; cdr3_nt: TGCAGTGCTAGAATAGGTCGGGGGGGCGGGGAGCAGTTCTTC; cdr3_aa: CSARIGRGGGEQFF
j_call: TRBJ1-6; d_call: NA; v_call: TRBV7-2; clone_size: many; cdr3_nt: TGTGCCAGCAGCTTACCGGGGTCACCCCTCCACTTT; cdr3_aa: CASSLPGSPLHF
j_call: TRBJ1-6; d_call: NA; v_call: TRBV28; clone_size: many; cdr3_nt: TGTGCCAGCAGGGGGGATCTGAGCAATTCACCCCTCCACTTT; cdr3_aa: CASRGDLSNSPLHF
j_call: TRBJ1-1; d_call: NA; v_call: TRBV7-6; clone_size: few; cdr3_nt: TGTGCCAGCAGCTTAGCAGGGAAGACTGAAGCTTTCTTT; cdr3_aa: CASSLAGKTEAFF
j_call: TRBJ2-1; d_call: TRBD2; v_call: TRBV7-8; clone_size: NA; cdr3_nt: TGTGCCAGCAGCATCGGGACTAGCAGGGGGCAGTTCTTC; cdr3_aa: CASSIGTSRGQFF
j_call: TRBJ1-1; d_call: NA; v_call: TRBV18; clone_size: few; cdr3_nt: TGTGCCAGCTCACCCCGAGCGGCGGATATGAACACTGAAGCTTTCTTT; cdr3_aa: CASSPRAADMNTEAFF
j_call: TRBJ2-3; d_call: NA; v_call: TRBV7-8; clone_size: many; cdr3_nt: TGTGCCAGCAGCTCCCGAGGGGGTATGGCGGATACGCAGTATTTT; cdr3_aa: CASSSRGGMADTQYF
j_call: TRBJ1-5; d_call: NA; v_call: TRBV29-1; clone_size: few; cdr3_nt: TGCAGCGTGGGGGACGGCAATCAGCCCCAGCATTTT; cdr3_aa: CSVGDGNQPQHF
j_call: TRBJ1-4; d_call: NA; v_call: TRBV7-9; clone_size: few; cdr3_nt: TGTGCCAGCAGCTTGGGGCGGCACCCCACTAATGAAAAACTGTTTTTT; cdr3_aa: CASSLGRHPTNEKLFF
j_call: TRBJ2-7; d_call: NA; v_call: TRBV30; clone_size: NA; cdr3_nt: TGTGCCTGGAGGGGGTCTCTCAGCTCCTACGAGCAGTACTTC; cdr3_aa: CAWRGSLSSYEQYF
j_call: TRBJ1-1; d_call: TRBD1; v_call: TRBV6-5; clone_size: NA; cdr3_nt: TGTGCCAGCACTTCAGGGGGAGGGAACACTGAAGCTTTCTTT; cdr3_aa: CASTSGGGNTEAFF
j_call: TRBJ2-1; d_call: NA; v_call: TRBV28; clone_size: many; cdr3_nt: TGTGCCACAGGAAGTACTGATGCGGCAACCTACAATGAGCAGTTCTTC; cdr3_aa: CATGSTDAATYNEQFF
j_call: TRBJ2-4; d_call: NA; v_call: TRBV11-2; clone_size: few; cdr3_nt: TGTGCCAGCAGCTGGGGGCTCCGACCCAAAAACATTCAGTACTTC; cdr3_aa: CASSWGLRPKNIQYF
j_call: TRBJ2-3; d_call: TRBD2; v_call: TRBV7-3; clone_size: NA; cdr3_nt: TGTGCCAGCAGCCCGCGGGGGAGCGGGGGACCCGCAGATACGCAGTATTTT; cdr3_aa: CASSPRGSGGPADTQYF